The sample holds a few counts of the clone carrying this TCR beta chain. The antigen remains undetermined. The data were taken from a study of cytomegalovirus exposure and HLA in healthy donors. Points from the study as a whole: Reported findings show TCR beta sequences accurately forecast HLA-A and HLA-B alleles in most subjects.

PCR amplification relied on 60 Vbeta primers (plus 13 Jbeta primers). Generated by immunoSEQ multiplex PCR, the TCRdb table keeps only in-frame clones and is missing some. Here the sample spans approximately 200,000 clones, 65% to 90% being singletons. Per germline, CDR1 WSHSY and CDR2 SAAADI. The CDR3 totals 14 residues. V was trimmed by 8 bases and J by 1 base, leaving 15 bases between them. The chain is built from TRBV10-2 and TRBJ2-7, with D possibly TRBD1 on 5 matching bases. The receptor comes from a girl under 18 in good health and CMV-seronegative. Sequenced: PBMCs. This CDR3 reads CASHEGATSYEQYF. The CDR3 DNA follows: TGCGCCAGCCACGAAGGGGCTACATCCTACGAGCAGTACTTC.